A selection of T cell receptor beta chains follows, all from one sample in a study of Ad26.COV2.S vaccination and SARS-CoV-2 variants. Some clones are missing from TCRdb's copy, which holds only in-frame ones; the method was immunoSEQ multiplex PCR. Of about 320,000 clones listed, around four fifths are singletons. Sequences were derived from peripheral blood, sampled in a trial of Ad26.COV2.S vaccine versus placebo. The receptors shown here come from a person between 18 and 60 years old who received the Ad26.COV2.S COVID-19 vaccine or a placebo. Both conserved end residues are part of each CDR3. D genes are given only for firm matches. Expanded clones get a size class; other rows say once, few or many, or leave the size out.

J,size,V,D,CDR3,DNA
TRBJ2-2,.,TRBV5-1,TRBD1,CASSLLQGTGELFF,TGCGCCAGCAGCTTGCTACAGGGGACCGGGGAGCTGTTTTTT
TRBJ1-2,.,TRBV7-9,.,CASSFTPAGYTF,TGTGCCAGCAGCTTCACCCCAGCCGGCTACACCTTC
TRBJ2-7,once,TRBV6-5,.,CASSYGPQPYEQYF,TGTGCCAGCAGTTACGGACCACAGCCCTACGAGCAGTACTTC
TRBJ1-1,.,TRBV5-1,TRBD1,CASSQTGETEAFF,TGCGCCAGCAGCCAGACAGGGGAAACTGAAGCTTTCTTT
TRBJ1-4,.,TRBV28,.,CASSDPRGGQGEKLFF,TGTGCCAGCAGTGACCCAAGGGGAGGTCAGGGTGAAAAACTGTTTTTT
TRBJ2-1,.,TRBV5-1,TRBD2,CASSYTGTSGANEQFF,TGCGCCAGCAGCTACACCGGGACTAGCGGGGCTAATGAGCAGTTCTTC
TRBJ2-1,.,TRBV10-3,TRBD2,CASSPRGGLNEQFF,TGTGCCTCCTCCCCTCGCGGGGGGCTCAATGAGCAGTTCTTC
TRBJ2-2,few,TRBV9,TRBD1,CASSALTGRDTGELFF,TGTGCCAGCAGCGCCCTGACAGGGCGAGACACCGGGGAGCTGTTTTTT
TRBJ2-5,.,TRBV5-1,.,CASSSPSQPQGRGETQYF,TGCGCCAGCAGCTCCCCTAGTCAGCCTCAGGGGCGTGGGGAGACCCAGTACTTC
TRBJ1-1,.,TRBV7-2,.,CASSITHTVNTEAFF,TGTGCCAGCAGTATTACGCACACGGTGAACACTGAAGCTTTCTTT
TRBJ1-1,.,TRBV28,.,CASTLLGVGNTEAFF,TGTGCCAGCACCCTCCTCGGGGTTGGGAACACTGAAGCTTTCTTT
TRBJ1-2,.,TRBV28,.,CASSPTGGRLDGYTF,TGTGCCAGCAGTCCCACAGGTGGCAGGTTAGATGGCTACACCTTC
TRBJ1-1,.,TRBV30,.,CAWSPGRMNTEAFF,TGTGCCTGGAGTCCCGGCCGCATGAACACTGAAGCTTTCTTT
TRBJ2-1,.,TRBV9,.,CASSAGGGTVYNEQFF,TGTGCCAGCAGCGCCGGAGGCGGGACAGTCTACAATGAGCAGTTCTTC
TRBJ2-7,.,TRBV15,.,CATSRDPAEQYF,TGTGCCACCAGCAGAGATCCGGCGGAGCAGTACTTC
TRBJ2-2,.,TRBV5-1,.,CASSLGGTPGAGELFF,TGCGCCAGCAGCTTGGGGGGGACCCCTGGGGCCGGGGAGCTGTTTTTT
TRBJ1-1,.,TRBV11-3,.,CASSPRGSGPEAFF,TGTGCCAGCAGCCCCCGGGGGTCGGGACCTGAAGCTTTCTTT
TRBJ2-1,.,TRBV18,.,CASSLVSYNEQFF,TGTGCCAGCTCACTAGTCTCCTACAATGAGCAGTTCTTC
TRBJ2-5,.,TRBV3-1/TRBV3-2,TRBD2,CASSSGGRQETQYF,TGTGCCAGTAGTAGCGGGGGACGACAAGAGACCCAGTACTTC
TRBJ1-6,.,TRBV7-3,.,CASSLNWQGPNSPLHF,TGTGCCAGCAGCTTAAATTGGCAGGGTCCGAATTCACCCCTCCACTTT
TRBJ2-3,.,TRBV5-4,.,CASSLEGTDTQYF,TGTGCCAGCAGCTTGGAGGGCACAGATACGCAGTATTTT
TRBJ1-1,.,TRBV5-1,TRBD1,CASSRGQSMNTEAFF,TGCGCCAGCAGCCGGGGACAGTCCATGAACACTGAAGCTTTCTTT
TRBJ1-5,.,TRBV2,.,CASSESQPQHF,TGTGCCAGCAGTGAGTCCCAGCCCCAGCATTTT
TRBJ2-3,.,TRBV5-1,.,CASSLESTDTQYF,TGCGCCAGCAGCTTGGAGAGCACAGATACGCAGTATTTT
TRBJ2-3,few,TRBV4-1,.,CASAFSGTKRDTQYF,TGCGCCAGCGCTTTCTCCGGGACAAAGAGGGATACGCAGTATTTT
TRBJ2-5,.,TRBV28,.,CASLRQLQETQYF,TGTGCCAGCCTTCGACAGTTGCAAGAGACCCAGTACTTC
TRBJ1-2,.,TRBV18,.,CASSAQGYSNYGYTF,TGTGCCAGCTCCGCTCAGGGATACAGCAACTATGGCTACACCTTC
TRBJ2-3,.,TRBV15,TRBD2,CATSRLAGEDTQYF,TGTGCCACCAGCAGACTAGCGGGGGAGGATACGCAGTATTTT
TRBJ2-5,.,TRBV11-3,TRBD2,CASSQSGGLGETQYF,TGTGCCAGCAGCCAGAGCGGGGGGTTGGGAGAGACCCAGTACTTC
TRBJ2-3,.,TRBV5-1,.,CASSLETSTDTQYF,TGCGCCAGCAGCTTAGAGACTAGCACAGATACGCAGTATTTT
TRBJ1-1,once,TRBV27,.,CASSRGTNSDTEAFF,TGTGCCAGCAGTCGCGGGACTAACTCGGACACTGAAGCTTTCTTT
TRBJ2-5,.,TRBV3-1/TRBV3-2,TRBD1,CASSPNLGQGETQYF,TGTGCCAGCAGCCCAAATCTAGGACAGGGTGAGACCCAGTACTTC
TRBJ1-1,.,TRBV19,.,CASSPLPGTPTEAFF,TGTGCCAGTAGTCCCCTCCCTGGGACCCCTACTGAAGCTTTCTTT
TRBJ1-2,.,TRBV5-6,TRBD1,CASSPSGGVGGYTF,TGTGCCAGCAGCCCTTCAGGGGGCGTCGGTGGCTACACCTTC
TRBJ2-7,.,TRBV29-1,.,CSVEDQAGFEQYF,TGCAGCGTTGAAGATCAGGCAGGGTTCGAGCAGTACTTC
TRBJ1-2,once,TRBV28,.,CASSQGPSGYTF,TGTGCCAGCAGTCAGGGACCTTCTGGCTACACCTTC
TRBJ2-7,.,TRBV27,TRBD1,CASSLPRDRFYEQYF,TGTGCCAGCAGTTTACCTCGGGACAGATTCTACGAGCAGTACTTC
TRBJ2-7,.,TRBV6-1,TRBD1,CASSASRPGQVAYEQYF,TGTGCCAGCAGTGCTTCCCGGCCGGGACAGGTAGCCTACGAGCAGTACTTC